These 17 T cell receptor beta chains share one sample of origin, sequenced in a study of response to subunit inactivated influenza vaccine. One entry per CDR3 protein, called by TCRdb with MiXCR from the RT-PCR reads. The sample includes roughly 670,000 distinct CDR3 sequences, around 15% of them seen just once. This material consisted of PBMCs from blood, taken 14 days before vaccination. These receptors were collected from a man between 50 and 59 years old who received an inactivated influenza vaccine.

This clonotype occurred many times. This chain links TRBV7-2 with TRBJ1-2; perhaps TRBD1 as D (5 bases). Germline values: CDR1 SGHTA, CDR2 FQGNSA. The CDR3 sequence is 15 residues long. Trimming shortened V by 5 bases and J by 0 bases, and 13 bases separated the two germline ends. The DNA for the CDR3 is TGTGCCAGCAGCCAGTCAGGGAGCCCTAACTATGGCTACACCTTC. Protein sequence: CASSQSGSPNYGYTF. Combining the CDR3 with reference TRBV7-2 and TRBJ1-2 gives the whole variable domain GAGVSQSPSNKVTEKGKDVELRCDPISGHTALYWYRQSLGQGLEFLIYFQGNSAPDKSGLPSDRFSAERTGGSVSTLTIQRTQQEDSAVYLCASSQSGSPNYGYTFGSGTRLTVV.

This clonotype was seen a handful of times. The V call is TRBV20-1, the J call TRBJ2-1; D not resolved. The CDR3 loop spans 15 amino acids. V lost 0 bases to trimming and J lost 2 bases, with 11 bases between them. Per the germline V gene, CDR1 is DFQATT and CDR2 is SNEGSKA (reference sequence). The CDR3 reads CSARDLSTAYNEQFF. The CDR3 DNA follows: TGCAGTGCTAGAGATCTGAGTACGGCCTACAATGAGCAGTTCTTC.

This clonotype was seen many times. The chain employs TRBV20-1 and TRBJ2-7, with TRBD2 identical over 9 bases. The V gene's germline CDR1 is DFQATT and CDR2 SNEGSKA (reference sequence). V trimming: 1 base; J trimming: 0 bases; junction bases outside the gene matches: 4. The CDR3 totals 15 residues. The CDR3 here is CSARGLAASSYEQYF. The CDR3 nucleotides are TGCAGTGCTAGAGGACTAGCGGCGAGCTCCTACGAGCAGTACTTC.

The chain uses TRBV28 and TRBJ2-7, with D possibly being TRBD2 (5 bases). V dropped 4 bases and J dropped 7 bases, with 11 bases sitting between them. CDR3 size: 12 residues. Germline V gene data show CDR1 as MDHEN and CDR2 as SYDVKM. CDR3 loop: CASSSLSGEQYF. Here the CDR3 DNA reads TGTGCCAGCAGTTCCCTTTCGGGGGAGCAGTACTTC. The variable domain in full, completed from reference TRBV28 and TRBJ2-7, reads DVKVTQSSRYLVKRTGEKVFLECVQDMDHENMFWYRQDPGLGLRLIYFSYDVKMKEKGDIPEGYSVSREKKERFSLILESASTNQTSMYLCASSSLSGEQYFGPGTRLTVT.

This clonotype was counted only a few times. V is TRBV29-1 and J is TRBJ2-3; TRBD2 matches at 16 bases. V gave up 0 bases and J gave up 4 bases; unmatched junction bases: 1. The CDR3 contains 16 residues. CDR1 SQVTM and CDR2 ANQGSEA come from the germline V gene. The DNA for the CDR3 is TGCAGCGTTGAAGAGGGGACTAGCGGGAGGGCAGATACGCAGTATTTT. Encoded protein: CSVEEGTSGRADTQYF.

This clonotype has a count of ten or more. The chain carries TRBV7-2 and TRBJ2-7, with a weak D call TRBD2 (5 bases). CDR1 and CDR2 from the germline V gene are SGHTA and FQGNSA. The CDR3 is 13 amino acids. The V gene lost 2 bases and the J gene lost 3 bases, with 8 bases spanning the gap. The DNA of the CDR3 is TGTGCCAGCAGCTTACAGGCGGGCTACGAGCAGTACTTC. Its protein product is CASSLQAGYEQYF.

This clonotype was observed a handful of times. The V and J genes are TRBV15 and TRBJ2-3, with TRBD1 as a possible D gene (5 bases). The length of the CDR3 is 15 residues. Germline loops: CDR1 LNHNV, CDR2 YYDKDF (reference sequence). V was pared by 1 base and J by 2 bases, with 10 bases between. The CDR3 nucleotides are TGTGCCACCAGCAGAGTCGAAGGGGCCACAGATACGCAGTATTTT. It translates to CATSRVEGATDTQYF. Filled out from reference TRBV15 and TRBJ2-3, the complete variable domain reads DAMVIQNPRYQVTQFGKPVTLSCSQTLNHNVMYWYQQKSSQAPKLLFHYYDKDFNNEADTPDNFQSRRPNTSFCFLDIRSPGLGDTAMYLCATSRVEGATDTQYFGPGTRLTVL.

The gene calls are TRBV9 and TRBJ2-5, with a tentative D call TRBD1 (5 bases). V lost 0 bases and J lost 2, with 14 bases in between. The CDR3 is 16 amino acids. CDR1 is SGDLS, CDR2 YYNGEE, per germline. Written as DNA, the CDR3 is TGTGCCAGCAGCGTAGCTGGGGCAGGGCGTCAAGAGACCCAGTACTTC. Its protein is CASSVAGAGRQETQYF. The entire variable domain, with the rest obtained from reference TRBV9 and TRBJ2-5, is as follows: DSGVTQTPKHLITATGQRVTLRCSPRSGDLSVYWYQQSLDQGLQFLIQYYNGEERAKGNILERFSAQQFPDLHSELNLSSLELGDSALYFCASSVAGAGRQETQYFGPGTRLLVL.

This clonotype has more than one count but fewer than ten. The chain joins TRBV3-1 to TRBJ2-1; tentatively, D is TRBD1 (5 bases). The V gene lost 0 bases and the J gene lost 12 bases, with 15 bases spanning the gap. This CDR3 is built from 14 residues. Germline V gene lookup returns CDR1 LGHDT and CDR2 YNNKEL (reference sequence). The DNA for the CDR3 is TGTGCCAGCAGCCAAGATAGGGGCGCCCTGGGGCAGTTCTTC. Translating it yields CASSQDRGALGQFF.

The chain uses TRBV7-9 and TRBJ1-1; D is undetermined. Trimming cost V 2 bases and J 11 bases, with 12 bases left between them. Germline CDR1 and CDR2: SEHNR and FQNEAQ (reference sequence). The CDR3 sequence is 12 residues long. CDR3 region: CASSLNVGWAFF. The CDR3 DNA sequence: TGTGCCAGCAGCTTAAATGTGGGTTGGGCTTTCTTT.

V gene TRBV30 combines with J gene TRBJ1-4; 7 nucleotides match TRBD1. The length of the CDR3 is 16 residues. Losses at the gene ends were 4 bases for V and 5 bases for J; bases not matched to a gene: 13. CDR1 and CDR2 (germline): GTSNPN, SVGIG (reference sequence). The CDR3 sequence is CAWNSDRTGWNEKLFF. DNA of the CDR3: TGTGCCTGGAACTCCGACCGGACAGGCTGGAATGAAAAACTGTTTTTT.

This clonotype turned up a few times. V is TRBV20-1 and J is TRBJ2-3, with 10 bases lining up with TRBD2. V lost 6 bases and J lost 2; bases outside the gene matches: 11. CDR1 and CDR2 from the germline V gene are DFQATT and SNEGSKA (reference sequence). This CDR3 contains 16 residues. Here the CDR3 reads CSADPLAGSLTDTQYF. In DNA form, the CDR3 reads TGCAGTGCGGATCCACTAGCGGGGTCCCTCACAGATACGCAGTATTTT.

This chain joins TRBV4-2 and TRBJ2-1, with 16 positions matching TRBD2. The germline CDR1 and CDR2 sequences are LGHNA and YNFKEQ. V shed 4 bases, J shed 8 bases, and the junction held 8 bases outside the gene matches. The CDR3 consists of 17 residues. Here the CDR3 reads CASSRGLAGGLKDEQFF. The CDR3 DNA reads TGTGCCAGCAGCCGGGGACTAGCGGGAGGGCTTAAAGATGAGCAGTTCTTC.

This clonotype was detected only a few times. The chain joins TRBV6-2 or TRBV6-3 to TRBJ2-3; D gene uncertain. With 8 bases removed from V and 7 bases from J, the gap between germline ends came to 13 bases. The CDR3 is 12 amino acids. CDR1 MNHEY and CDR2 SVGEGT come from the germline V gene. The CDR3 nucleotides are TGTGCCAGCTGTGGGGTTGTGAATACGCAGTATTTT. Protein sequence: CASCGVVNTQYF.

The J gene is TRBJ2-5, the V gene TRBV10-3; weak D call: TRBD2 (6 bases). Trimming stripped 5 bases from V and 5 bases from J, with 18 bases between. CDR3 length equals 15 residues. CDR1 is ENHRY, CDR2 SYGVKD, per germline. The CDR3 reads CAISSGGPEGETQYF. DNA of the CDR3: TGTGCCATCAGTTCCGGAGGGCCAGAGGGGGAGACCCAGTACTTC.

The chain joins TRBV7-2 to TRBJ2-7, with D unclear. Trimming removed 4 bases from V and 2 bases from J, with 12 bases in between. There are 14 residues in the CDR3. Germline CDR1 reads SGHTA; CDR2 reads FQGNSA. In DNA, the CDR3 is TGTGCCAGCAGCTCAAATGCTGCCACCTACGAGCAGTACTTC. The encoded protein is CASSSNAATYEQYF.

This clonotype was observed a handful of times. The J gene is TRBJ1-6, the V gene TRBV5-1; 12 bases agree with TRBD1. The CDR3 sequence is 17 residues long. V trimming: 4 bases; J trimming: 7 bases; junction bases outside the gene matches: 9. Germline-derived CDR1 and CDR2 are SGHRS and YFSETQ. CDR3 in amino acids: CASSPGTGGFLNSPLHF. CDR3 in DNA: TGCGCCAGCAGCCCTGGGACAGGGGGCTTCTTGAATTCACCCCTCCACTTT.